Shown below are 21 T cell receptor beta chains from a single sample sequenced in a study of OX40 agonist ivuxolimab in advanced cancers. Receptors were amplified or captured by the immunoSEQ multiplex PCR assay. Not all clones reach the TCRdb copy of this immuneACCESS table, which keeps in-frame sequences only. Checked studies attribute under half of the gap to unresolved V genes and leave the rest unexplained. The sample data list around 75,000 clones, and roughly nine tenths of these were observed just once. The ten largest clones take up 10% of the sample. Sequenced here: CD4+ or CD8+ T cells sorted from blood, sampled in a trial of the OX40 agonist ivuxolimab. Receptors originate from an adult with an advanced solid tumor such as melanoma, head and neck, liver or kidney cancer.

The chain links TRBV18 to TRBJ2-7; D gene unclear. The germline V and J ends were trimmed by 1 base and 6 bases, with 13 bases remaining between them. Germline V CDR1 and CDR2: KGHSH, LQKENI. This CDR3 contains 14 residues. The CDR3 DNA sequence: TGTGCCAGCTCACCACGTACCGACTCGGGCGAGCAGTACTTC. This encodes CASSPRTDSGEQYF. The full variable domain, with the rest looked up from reference TRBV18 and TRBJ2-7, is NAGVMQNPRHLVRRRGQEARLRCSPMKGHSHVYWYRQLPEEGLKFMVYLQKENIIDESGMPKERFSAEFPKEGPSILRIQQVVRGDSAAYFCASSPRTDSGEQYFGPGTRLTVT.

For the CDR3, the DNA is TGTGCCAGCAGTTCGGGGCAGGTGTTAGGAACTGAAGCTTTCTTT. Translated, it gives CASSSGQVLGTEAFF. V is TRBV28 and J is TRBJ1-1; D is perhaps TRBD1 (5 bases). The CDR3 loop spans 15 amino acids. CDR1 is MDHEN, CDR2 SYDVKM, per germline. Trimming pared 4 bases from V and 5 bases from J, leaving 17 bases between.

This clone has only one observation. This chain connects TRBV29-1 to TRBJ1-4, with 9 bases matching TRBD1. The CDR3 has 13 amino acids. The germline V gene encodes CDR1 SQVTM and CDR2 ANQGSEA. Unmatched junction bases numbered 3, after V lost 5 bases and J lost 5 bases. CDR3 nucleotides: TGCAGCGTTCCACAGGGGGCGAATGAAAAACTGTTTTTT. This codes for CSVPQGANEKLFF.

The rearrangement uses TRBV5-1 and TRBJ2-2; 8 nucleotides line up with TRBD2. Germline CDR1 is SGHRS and CDR2 is YFSETQ. The V and J ends lost 2 bases and 7 bases, in that order; junction bases with no gene match: 10. CDR3 length: 16 residues. The CDR3 reads CASSFGLASLGGELFF. CDR3 sequence (DNA): TGCGCCAGCAGCTTCGGACTAGCCTCCTTAGGCGGGGAGCTGTTTTTT.

V gene TRBV7-9 combines with J gene TRBJ2-7; maybe TRBD1 (6 bases). V gave up 0 bases and J gave up 6 bases, with 15 bases separating them. CDR1 is SEHNR, CDR2 FQNEAQ, per germline (reference sequence). This CDR3 contains 15 residues. This CDR3 reads CASSLAWAGEGEQYF. Here the CDR3 DNA reads TGTGCCAGCAGCTTAGCGTGGGCAGGGGAAGGCGAGCAGTACTTC.

V is TRBV5-1 and J is TRBJ2-2, with no clear D. CDR3 length equals 14 residues. With 3 bases removed from V and 3 bases from J, the gap between germline ends came to 9 bases. The germline CDR1 and CDR2 sequences are SGHRS and YFSETQ. The DNA for the CDR3 is TGCGCCAGCAGCTCGAGGACGGACACCGGGGAGCTGTTTTTT. It translates to CASSSRTDTGELFF.

The V gene is TRBV29-1, the J gene TRBJ2-3; TRBD2 is a possible D gene (5 bases). CDR1 and CDR2 (germline): SQVTM, ANQGSEA. Between the trimmed V and J ends, which lost 0 bases and 3 bases, there was a span of 7 bases. CDR3 size: 13 residues. The CDR3, as DNA: TGCAGCGTTGAAGAATCGGGAACAGATACGCAGTATTTT. Translation: CSVEESGTDTQYF.

This chain connects TRBV6-1 to TRBJ2-5, with TRBD1 matching over 7 bases. The CDR3 is 13 residues long. Trimming took 4 bases from V and 7 from J; bases not matched to a gene: 6. Germline CDR1 MNHNS, CDR2 SASEGT. CDR3 sequence: CASSAGGVRTQYF. CDR3 DNA sequence: TGTGCCAGCAGTGCAGGGGGAGTTCGGACCCAGTACTTC.

The V call is TRBV29-1, the J call TRBJ2-1; D possibly corresponds to TRBD2 (5 bases). CDR1 is SQVTM, CDR2 ANQGSEA, per germline. The germline V and J ends were trimmed by 2 bases and 2 bases, with 13 bases remaining between them. The CDR3 totals 15 residues. CDR3 loop: CSVERRPRAYNEQFF. DNA of the CDR3: TGCAGCGTTGAAAGACGCCCGAGGGCCTACAATGAGCAGTTCTTC.

The V call is TRBV6-5, the J call TRBJ1-4, with no clear D. Per the germline V gene, CDR1 is MNHEY and CDR2 is SVGAGI. The V and J ends lost 6 bases and 8 bases respectively, with 10 bases between them. The length of the CDR3 is 12 residues. The CDR3 region is CASSHDGEKLFF. The DNA of the CDR3 is TGTGCCAGCAGCCACGATGGGGAAAAACTGTTTTTT.

This rearrangement joins TRBV6-5 to TRBJ2-5, with D perhaps being TRBD1 or TRBD2 (5 bases each). CDR1 is MNHEY, CDR2 SVGAGI, per germline. This CDR3 has 13 amino acids. V gave up 4 bases and J gave up 1 base, with 7 bases separating them. The CDR3 is CASSWGRQETQYF. The CDR3 coding sequence is TGTGCCAGCAGTTGGGGACGCCAAGAGACCCAGTACTTC.

The chain couples TRBV11-3 to TRBJ2-7; no clear D gene. The V and J ends lost 4 bases and 6 bases respectively, with 13 bases between them. CDR1 is SGHNT and CDR2 is YENEEA in the germline V gene. The CDR3 runs 13 residues. In DNA, the CDR3 is TGTGCCAGCAGCTCCCGAACCTACTCCGAGCAGTACTTC. As protein: CASSSRTYSEQYF.

This chain connects TRBV5-1 to TRBJ1-1; D is possibly TRBD1 (6 bases). The CDR3 length is 14 residues. V shed 4 bases and J shed 0 bases, with 10 bases lying between them. Germline V gene data show CDR1 as SGHRS and CDR2 as YFSETQ. CDR3 amino acids: CASSLDRMNTEAFF. CDR3 DNA sequence: TGCGCCAGCAGCCTCGACAGGATGAACACTGAAGCTTTCTTT.

The rearrangement uses TRBV2 and TRBJ2-7, with D unclear. Per germline, CDR1 SNHLY and CDR2 FYNNEI. With 7 bases removed from V and 2 bases from J, the gap between germline ends came to 9 bases. The CDR3 sequence is 12 residues long. CDR3 bases: TGTGCCAGCAAACAGACCACCTACGAGCAGTACTTC. It specifies CASKQTTYEQYF.

The J gene is TRBJ2-4, the V gene TRBV18; D might be TRBD2 (6 bases). CDR1 KGHSH and CDR2 LQKENI come from the germline V gene. With 3 bases removed from V and 5 bases from J, the gap between germline ends came to 17 bases. The CDR3 is 16 residues long. The CDR3 sequence is CASSPSGPGSQNIQYF. In DNA form, the CDR3 reads TGTGCCAGCTCACCGAGCGGGCCCGGGAGCCAAAACATTCAGTACTTC.

This clone appeared a single time. A junction end diverges from the germline sequence, so it may reflect a read error. The CDR3 loop is CASSLRGETQYF. The CDR3 DNA follows: TGTGCTAGCAGCTTAAGAGGGGAGACCCAGTACTTC. J is TRBJ2-5 and V is TRBV7-7; maybe TRBD2 (5 bases). Looked up from germline, CDR1 is SSHAT and CDR2 is FNYEAQ (reference sequence). The CDR3 is 12 amino acids.

The gene calls are TRBV7-8 and TRBJ1-6, with D perhaps matching TRBD1 (5 bases). The CDR3 consists of 16 residues. V was cut by 2 bases and J by 11 bases, with 19 bases left in between. CDR1 and CDR2 from the germline V gene are SGHVS and FQNEAQ. Here the CDR3 reads CASSLRGRASGTPLHF. The CDR3 nucleotides read TGTGCCAGCAGCTTACGCGGACGGGCCTCAGGGACACCCCTCCACTTT.

The chain couples TRBV4-1 to TRBJ2-7, with D perhaps being TRBD1 or TRBD2 (5 bases each). The germline V and J ends were trimmed by 2 bases and 0 bases, with 11 bases remaining between them. This CDR3 contains 15 residues. Germline V lookup: CDR1 MGHRA, CDR2 YSYEKL. CDR3 loop: CASSQPGRSSYEQYF. CDR3 in DNA: TGCGCCAGCAGCCAACCGGGACGGAGCTCCTACGAGCAGTACTTC.

V and J are TRBV18 and TRBJ2-2; perhaps TRBD1 as D (6 bases). Germline-derived CDR1 and CDR2 are KGHSH and LQKENI. Trimming stripped 6 bases from V and 3 bases from J, with 14 bases between. The CDR3 is 15 amino acids. CDR3 loop: CASSPRTEHTGELFF. The CDR3 DNA is TGTGCCAGCTCCCCCCGGACAGAGCACACCGGGGAGCTGTTTTTT.

To note about this clone: Other DNA sequences in this specimen translate into the identical CDR3. The chain joins TRBV9 to TRBJ2-2; D gene unclear. The CDR3 runs 12 residues. Germline assignment: CDR1 SGDLS and CDR2 YYNGEE. The ends were cut back, 2 bases at V and 6 bases at J, with 5 bases in the middle. The CDR3 protein is CASSVGPGELFF. The CDR3 DNA is TGTGCCAGCAGCGTGGGCCCCGGGGAGCTGTTTTTT. The full variable domain, in which reference TRBV9 and TRBJ2-2 provide the parts outside the CDR3, is DSGVTQTPKHLITATGQRVTLRCSPRSGDLSVYWYQQSLDQGLQFLIQYYNGEERAKGNILERFSAQQFPDLHSELNLSSLELGDSALYFCASSVGPGELFFGEGSRLTVL.

This rearrangement joins TRBV2 to TRBJ2-5; perhaps TRBD1 as D (5 bases). V was pared by 6 bases and J by 4 bases, with 18 bases between. The germline gives CDR1 SNHLY, CDR2 FYNNEI. The length of the CDR3 is 15 residues. CDR3 in amino acids: CASSENSWQGETQYF. DNA of the CDR3: TGTGCCAGCAGCGAAAACAGCTGGCAGGGAGAGACCCAGTACTTC.